These T cell receptor beta chains were read from a single sample in a study of Ad26.COV2.S vaccination and SARS-CoV-2 variants. TCRdb's copy holds only in-frame clones and misses some; the assay was immunoSEQ multiplex PCR. This sample carries fewer than 400,000 clones, around 89% of them seen once, and the ten largest clones take 1.9%. The material was peripheral blood, obtained in a trial of Ad26.COV2.S vaccine versus placebo. These receptors all come from a person between 18 and 59 years old who received the Ad26.COV2.S COVID-19 vaccine or a placebo. CDR3s include the opening cysteine and the closing phenylalanine or tryptophan. Fields, in order: V gene, J gene, CDR3 length, D gene, clone size, CDR3 protein, CDR3 DNA. D genes are given only for firm matches. Some rows have no size entry. The others give once, few or many, or a class for an expanded clone.

v_gene: TRBV5-1; j_gene: TRBJ2-7; len: 14; d_gene: -; abundance: once; CDR3aa: CASTPGQGLYEQYF; CDR3nt: TGCGCCAGCACCCCAGGGCAGGGGCTATACGAGCAGTACTTC
v_gene: TRBV7-9; j_gene: TRBJ2-1; len: 18; d_gene: TRBD1; abundance: -; CDR3aa: CASSSGQGAIPLYNEQFF; CDR3nt: TGTGCCAGCAGTTCGGGACAGGGGGCGATCCCTCTATACAATGAGCAGTTCTTC
v_gene: TRBV5-1; j_gene: TRBJ2-1; len: 13; d_gene: -; abundance: -; CDR3aa: CASSFGFDNEQFF; CDR3nt: TGCGCCAGCAGCTTTGGTTTCGACAATGAGCAGTTCTTC
v_gene: TRBV6-2/TRBV6-3; j_gene: TRBJ2-1; len: 14; d_gene: -; abundance: -; CDR3aa: CASSLIGSYNEQFF; CDR3nt: TGTGCCAGCAGTCTGATTGGAAGCTACAATGAGCAGTTCTTC
v_gene: TRBV29-1; j_gene: TRBJ2-4; len: 12; d_gene: -; abundance: -; CDR3aa: CSAQLSANIQYF; CDR3nt: TGCAGCGCCCAGCTGTCGGCAAACATTCAGTACTTC
v_gene: TRBV11-3; j_gene: TRBJ1-1; len: 13; d_gene: -; abundance: -; CDR3aa: CASSFGRETEAFF; CDR3nt: TGTGCCAGCAGCTTTGGCAGGGAGACTGAAGCTTTCTTT
v_gene: TRBV30; j_gene: TRBJ1-2; len: 14; d_gene: -; abundance: -; CDR3aa: CAWRGVFQGGGYTF; CDR3nt: TGTGCCTGGAGAGGTGTATTCCAGGGAGGGGGCTACACCTTC
v_gene: TRBV28; j_gene: TRBJ2-1; len: 16; d_gene: TRBD1; abundance: -; CDR3aa: CASSLGGQGLYNEQFF; CDR3nt: TGTGCCAGCAGTTTAGGGGGACAGGGTCTCTACAATGAGCAGTTCTTC
v_gene: TRBV6-2/TRBV6-3; j_gene: TRBJ2-2; len: 15; d_gene: -; abundance: -; CDR3aa: CASSSPHRWTGELFF; CDR3nt: TGTGCCAGCAGTTCCCCTCATAGGTGGACCGGGGAGCTGTTTTTT
v_gene: TRBV10-3; j_gene: TRBJ1-1; len: 15; d_gene: -; abundance: once; CDR3aa: CAISDRGKGDTEAFF; CDR3nt: TGTGCCATCAGTGACCGAGGGAAGGGGGACACTGAAGCTTTCTTT
v_gene: TRBV29-1; j_gene: TRBJ2-7; len: 13; d_gene: -; abundance: -; CDR3aa: CSVATRFAYEQYF; CDR3nt: TGCAGCGTTGCTACCAGGTTTGCCTACGAGCAGTACTTC
v_gene: TRBV5-4; j_gene: TRBJ2-2; len: 16; d_gene: TRBD2; abundance: -; CDR3aa: CASSSRAGGGTGELFF; CDR3nt: TGTGCCAGCAGCTCCCGGGCGGGAGGGGGGACCGGGGAGCTGTTTTTT
v_gene: TRBV5-1; j_gene: TRBJ2-1; len: 13; d_gene: -; abundance: once; CDR3aa: CASREGGGIGQFF; CDR3nt: TGCGCCAGCAGAGAGGGAGGAGGTATTGGGCAGTTCTTC
v_gene: TRBV6-5; j_gene: TRBJ1-2; len: 15; d_gene: -; abundance: -; CDR3aa: CASSYSYRVSYGYTF; CDR3nt: TGTGCCAGCAGTTACTCCTACAGGGTGAGCTATGGCTACACCTTC
v_gene: TRBV28; j_gene: TRBJ2-7; len: 15; d_gene: TRBD1; abundance: -; CDR3aa: CASSSLDRGSYEQYF; CDR3nt: TGTGCCAGCAGTTCATTAGACAGGGGGTCCTACGAGCAGTACTTC
v_gene: TRBV10-3; j_gene: TRBJ2-2; len: 15; d_gene: TRBD2; abundance: once; CDR3aa: CAIRGRERPTGELFF; CDR3nt: TGTGCCATCAGAGGGCGGGAGAGGCCCACCGGGGAGCTGTTTTTT
v_gene: TRBV10-3; j_gene: TRBJ1-4; len: 14; d_gene: -; abundance: -; CDR3aa: CAISESTGNEKLFF; CDR3nt: TGTGCCATCAGTGAGTCGACGGGTAATGAAAAACTGTTTTTT
v_gene: TRBV27; j_gene: TRBJ2-7; len: 14; d_gene: TRBD2; abundance: -; CDR3aa: CASSFAGREYEQYF; CDR3nt: TGTGCCAGCAGTTTCGCAGGGCGGGAGTACGAGCAGTACTTC
v_gene: TRBV19; j_gene: TRBJ1-5; len: 14; d_gene: TRBD1; abundance: -; CDR3aa: CASSKVGGDQPQHF; CDR3nt: TGTGCCAGTAGTAAGGTAGGGGGCGATCAGCCCCAGCATTTT
v_gene: TRBV29-1; j_gene: TRBJ2-6; len: 17; d_gene: TRBD1; abundance: once; CDR3aa: CSAASTSGGYGANVLTF; CDR3nt: TGCAGCGCCGCATCAACATCAGGGGGCTATGGGGCCAACGTCCTGACTTTC
v_gene: TRBV11-3; j_gene: TRBJ2-6; len: 18; d_gene: TRBD1; abundance: few; CDR3aa: CASSPGTGTSSGANVLTF; CDR3nt: TGTGCCAGCAGCCCTGGGACAGGTACTTCCTCTGGGGCCAACGTCCTGACTTTC
v_gene: TRBV2; j_gene: TRBJ2-7; len: 16; d_gene: -; abundance: -; CDR3aa: CASSEAADWTTYEQYF; CDR3nt: TGTGCCAGCAGTGAAGCGGCGGACTGGACGACCTACGAGCAGTACTTC
v_gene: TRBV19; j_gene: TRBJ2-1; len: 13; d_gene: -; abundance: -; CDR3aa: CASSGAHLNEQFF; CDR3nt: TGTGCCAGTAGTGGGGCCCACTTGAATGAGCAGTTCTTC
v_gene: TRBV19; j_gene: TRBJ2-6; len: 15; d_gene: -; abundance: -; CDR3aa: CASSLQGPGANVLTF; CDR3nt: TGTGCCAGTAGTTTGCAGGGACCCGGGGCCAACGTCCTGACTTTC
v_gene: TRBV30; j_gene: TRBJ1-5; len: 14; d_gene: -; abundance: -; CDR3aa: CAWRATVGGQPQHF; CDR3nt: TGTGCCTGGAGGGCGACAGTGGGGGGTCAGCCCCAGCATTTT